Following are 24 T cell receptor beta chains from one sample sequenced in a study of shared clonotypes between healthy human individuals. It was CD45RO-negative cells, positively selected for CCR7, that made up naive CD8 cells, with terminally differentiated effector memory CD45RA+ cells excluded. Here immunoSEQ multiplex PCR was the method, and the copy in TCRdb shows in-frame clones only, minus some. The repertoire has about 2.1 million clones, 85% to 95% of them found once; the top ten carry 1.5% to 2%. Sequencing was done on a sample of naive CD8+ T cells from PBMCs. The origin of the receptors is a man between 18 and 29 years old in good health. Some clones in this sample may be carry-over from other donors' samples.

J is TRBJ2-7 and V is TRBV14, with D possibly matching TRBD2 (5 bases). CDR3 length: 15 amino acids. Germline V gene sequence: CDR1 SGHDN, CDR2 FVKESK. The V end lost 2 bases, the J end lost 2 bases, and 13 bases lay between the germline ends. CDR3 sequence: CASSQLQAATYEQYF. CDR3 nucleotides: TGTGCCAGCAGCCAATTACAAGCGGCCACCTACGAGCAGTACTTC.

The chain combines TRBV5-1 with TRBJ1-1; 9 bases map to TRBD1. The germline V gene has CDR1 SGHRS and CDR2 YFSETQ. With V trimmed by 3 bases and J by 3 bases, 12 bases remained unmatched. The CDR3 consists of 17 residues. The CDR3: CASSWMDRGNVHTEAFF. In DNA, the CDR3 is TGCGCCAGCAGCTGGATGGACAGGGGTAATGTGCACACTGAAGCTTTCTTT. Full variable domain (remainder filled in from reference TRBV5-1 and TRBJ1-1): KAGVTQTPRYLIKTRGQQVTLSCSPISGHRSVSWYQQTPGQGLQFLFEYFSETQRNKGNFPGRFSGRQFSNSRSEMNVSTLELGDSALYLCASSWMDRGNVHTEAFFGQGTRLTVV.

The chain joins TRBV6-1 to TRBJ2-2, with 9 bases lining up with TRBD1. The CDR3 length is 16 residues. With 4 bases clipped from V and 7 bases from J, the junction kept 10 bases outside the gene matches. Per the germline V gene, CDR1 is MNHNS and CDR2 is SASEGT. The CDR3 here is CASSARDRVTDGELFF. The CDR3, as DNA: TGTGCCAGCAGTGCCCGGGACAGGGTGACAGACGGGGAGCTGTTTTTT.

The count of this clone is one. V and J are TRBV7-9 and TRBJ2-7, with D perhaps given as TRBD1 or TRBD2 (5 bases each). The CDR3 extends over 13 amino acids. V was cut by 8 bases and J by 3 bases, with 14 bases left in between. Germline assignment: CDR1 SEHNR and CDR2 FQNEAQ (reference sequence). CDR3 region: CASASGTNYEQYF. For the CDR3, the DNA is TGTGCCAGCGCCTCCGGGACCAACTACGAGCAGTACTTC. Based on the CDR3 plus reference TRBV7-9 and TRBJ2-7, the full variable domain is DTGVSQNPRHKITKRGQNVTFRCDPISEHNRLYWYRQTLGQGPEFLTYFQNEAQLEKSRLLSDRFSAERPKGSFSTLEIQRTEQGDSAMYLCASASGTNYEQYFGPGTRLTVT.

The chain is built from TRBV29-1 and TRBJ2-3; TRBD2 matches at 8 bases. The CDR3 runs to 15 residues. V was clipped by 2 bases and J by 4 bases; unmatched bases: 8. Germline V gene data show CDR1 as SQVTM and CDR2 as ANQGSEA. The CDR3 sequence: CSVEKTSEGSDTQYF. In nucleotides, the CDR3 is TGCAGCGTTGAAAAGACTAGCGAAGGTTCAGATACGCAGTATTTT.

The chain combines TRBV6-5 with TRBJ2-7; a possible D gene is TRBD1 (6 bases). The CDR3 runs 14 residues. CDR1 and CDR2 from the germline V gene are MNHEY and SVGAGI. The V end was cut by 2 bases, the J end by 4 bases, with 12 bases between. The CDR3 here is CASSYGARGYEQYF. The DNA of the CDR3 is TGTGCCAGCAGTTACGGGGCTAGGGGGTACGAGCAGTACTTC.

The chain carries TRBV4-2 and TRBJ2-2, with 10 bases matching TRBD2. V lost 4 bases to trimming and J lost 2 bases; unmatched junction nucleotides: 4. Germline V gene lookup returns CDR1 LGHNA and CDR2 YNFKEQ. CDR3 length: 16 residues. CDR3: CASSPTSGANTGELFF. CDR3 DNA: TGTGCCAGCAGCCCCACTAGCGGGGCTAACACCGGGGAGCTGTTTTTT.

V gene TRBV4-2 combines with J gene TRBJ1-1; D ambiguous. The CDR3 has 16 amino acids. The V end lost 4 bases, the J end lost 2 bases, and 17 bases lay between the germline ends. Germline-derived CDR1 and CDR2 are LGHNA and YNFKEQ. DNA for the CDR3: TGTGCCAGCAGCCCAAGAGGAGGCCCGCTAAACACTGAAGCTTTCTTT. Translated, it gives CASSPRGGPLNTEAFF.

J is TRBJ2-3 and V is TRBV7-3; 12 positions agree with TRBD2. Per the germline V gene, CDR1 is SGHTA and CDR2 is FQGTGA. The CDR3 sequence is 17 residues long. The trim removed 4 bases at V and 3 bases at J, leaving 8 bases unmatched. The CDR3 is CASSSRLAGARTDTQYF. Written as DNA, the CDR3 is TGTGCCAGCAGCTCAAGACTAGCGGGAGCCAGAACAGATACGCAGTATTTT.

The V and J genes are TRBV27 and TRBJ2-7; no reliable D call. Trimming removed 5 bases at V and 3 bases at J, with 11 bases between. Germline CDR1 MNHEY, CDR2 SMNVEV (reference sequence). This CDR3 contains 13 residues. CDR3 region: CASSKGPYYEQYF. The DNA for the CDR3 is TGTGCCAGCAGTAAAGGACCATACTACGAGCAGTACTTC.

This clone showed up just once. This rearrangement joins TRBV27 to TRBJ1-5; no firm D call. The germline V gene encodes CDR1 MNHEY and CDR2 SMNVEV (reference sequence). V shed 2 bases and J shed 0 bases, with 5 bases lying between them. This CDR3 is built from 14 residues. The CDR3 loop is CASSLAPSNQPQHF. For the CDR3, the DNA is TGTGCCAGCAGTTTAGCCCCTAGCAATCAGCCCCAGCATTTT.

Here the CDR3 reads CASSSSPDREYTGELFF. The DNA of the CDR3 is TGTGCCAGCAGCTCCTCGCCAGACAGGGAATATACCGGGGAGCTGTTTTTT. The V call is TRBV4-2, the J call TRBJ2-2; 7 bases line up with TRBD1. The CDR3 spans 17 residues. After removal of 5 bases from V and 5 bases from J, the junction contained 14 bases not matched to a gene. Germline V gives CDR1 LGHNA, CDR2 YNFKEQ.

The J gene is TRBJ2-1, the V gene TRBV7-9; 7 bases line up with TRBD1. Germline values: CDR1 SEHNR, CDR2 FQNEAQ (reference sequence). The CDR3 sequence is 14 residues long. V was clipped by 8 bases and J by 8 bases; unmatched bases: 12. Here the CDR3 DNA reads TGTGCCAGCTTCGGTGAAGGGGGCGAGGATGAGCAGTTCTTC. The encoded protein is CASFGEGGEDEQFF.

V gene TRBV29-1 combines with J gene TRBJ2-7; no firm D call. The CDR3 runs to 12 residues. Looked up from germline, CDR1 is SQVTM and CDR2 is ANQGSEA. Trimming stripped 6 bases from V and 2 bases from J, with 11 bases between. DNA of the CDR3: TGCAGCGTAACCTCCGACGCCTACGAGCAGTACTTC. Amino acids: CSVTSDAYEQYF.

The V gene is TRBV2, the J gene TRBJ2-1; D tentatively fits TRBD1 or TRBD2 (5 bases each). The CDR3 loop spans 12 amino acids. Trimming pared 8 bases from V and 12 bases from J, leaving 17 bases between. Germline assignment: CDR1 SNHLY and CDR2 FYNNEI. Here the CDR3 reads CASEETGRWQFF. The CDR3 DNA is TGTGCCAGCGAGGAGACGGGGCGGTGGCAGTTCTTC.

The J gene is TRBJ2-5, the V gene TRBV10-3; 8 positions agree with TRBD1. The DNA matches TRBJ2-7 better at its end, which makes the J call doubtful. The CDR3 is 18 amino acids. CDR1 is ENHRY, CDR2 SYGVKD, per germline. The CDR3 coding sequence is TGTGCCATCAGTGAGTCGGCCGGACAGGGTCGTAACTTCTACGAGCAGTACTTC. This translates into CAISESAGQGRNFYEQYF.

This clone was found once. CDR3 nucleotide sequence: TGTGCCAGCAGCCAAGAGGGGAGCGCGAACACCGGGGAGCTGTTTTTT. Protein sequence: CASSQEGSANTGELFF. The V gene is TRBV4-2, the J gene TRBJ2-2, with TRBD2 as a possible D gene (5 bases). The CDR3 runs to 16 residues. Deletions cut 0 bases from V and 0 bases from J, with 8 bases between. Germline-derived CDR1 and CDR2 are LGHNA and YNFKEQ.

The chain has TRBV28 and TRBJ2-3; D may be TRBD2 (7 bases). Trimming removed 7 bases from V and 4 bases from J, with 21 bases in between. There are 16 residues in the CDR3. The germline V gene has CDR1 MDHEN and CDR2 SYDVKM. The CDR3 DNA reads TGTGCCAGCAAGCCCTTTGGGCAGGGGAGGGCAGATACGCAGTATTTT. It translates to CASKPFGQGRADTQYF.

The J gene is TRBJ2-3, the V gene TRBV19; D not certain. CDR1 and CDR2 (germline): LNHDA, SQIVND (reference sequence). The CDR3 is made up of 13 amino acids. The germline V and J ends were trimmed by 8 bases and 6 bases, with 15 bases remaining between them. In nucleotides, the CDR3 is TGTGCCAGTCTGTCCACAGAATTGGATACGCAGTATTTT. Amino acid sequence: CASLSTELDTQYF.

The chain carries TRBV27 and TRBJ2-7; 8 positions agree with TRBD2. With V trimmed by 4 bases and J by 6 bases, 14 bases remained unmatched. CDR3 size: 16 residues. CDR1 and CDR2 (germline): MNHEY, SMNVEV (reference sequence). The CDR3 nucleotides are TGTGCCAGCAGTTCGGACATAGTGGGACTAGGGGCCGAGCAGTACTTC. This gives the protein CASSSDIVGLGAEQYF.

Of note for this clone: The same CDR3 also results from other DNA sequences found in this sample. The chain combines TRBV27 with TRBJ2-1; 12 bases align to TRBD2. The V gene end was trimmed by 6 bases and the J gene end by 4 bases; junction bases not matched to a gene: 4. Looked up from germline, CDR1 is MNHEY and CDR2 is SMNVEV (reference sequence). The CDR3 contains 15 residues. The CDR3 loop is CASSLAGGGYNEQFF. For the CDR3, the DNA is TGTGCCAGCAGCCTAGCGGGAGGGGGATACAATGAGCAGTTCTTC.

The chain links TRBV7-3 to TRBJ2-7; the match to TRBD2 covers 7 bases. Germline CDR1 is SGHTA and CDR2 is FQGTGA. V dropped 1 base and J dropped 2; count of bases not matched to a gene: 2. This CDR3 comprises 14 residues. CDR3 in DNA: TGTGCCAGCAGCTTAATGGCGGGAGCCTACGAGCAGTACTTC. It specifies CASSLMAGAYEQYF.

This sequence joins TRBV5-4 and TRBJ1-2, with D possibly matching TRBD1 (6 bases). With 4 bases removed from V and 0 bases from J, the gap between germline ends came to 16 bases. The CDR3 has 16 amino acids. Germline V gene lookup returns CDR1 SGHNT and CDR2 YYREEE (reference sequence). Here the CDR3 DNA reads TGTGCCAGCAGCCCTGACAGGACACTTACTAACTATGGCTACACCTTC. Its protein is CASSPDRTLTNYGYTF.

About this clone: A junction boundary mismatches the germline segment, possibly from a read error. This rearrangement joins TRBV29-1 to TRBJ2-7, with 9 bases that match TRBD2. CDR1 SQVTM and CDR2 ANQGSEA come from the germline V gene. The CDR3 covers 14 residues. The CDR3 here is CSVTAGGTRYEQHF. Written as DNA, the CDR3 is TGCAGCGTTACCGCGGGGGGGACTCGCTACGAGCAGCACTTC.